The 5 T cell receptor beta chains presented below share a single source sample, sequenced in a study of T cells in Graves' hyperthyroidism and ophthalmopathy (dated by TCRdb to between 2018 and 2020). The library was built by means of multiplex PCR. The instrument was an Illumina HiSeq 2000. Amplification of TCR beta CDR3 regions was carried out from RNA transcripts. A first-round RT-PCR of the TCR CDR3 used the HTBI primer set with the Qiagen OneStep RT-PCR kit. Using fastp trimming at Q25 and MiXCR clonotype assembly, TCRdb reanalyzed the public sequencing data and kept in-frame beta chains. Each entry merges the rows of one CDR3 protein and shows their most common DNA and genes. In this sample the table shows some 200,000 distinct CDR3 sequences, over 15% of which occur a single time. The top ten clonotypes cover under 65% of the sample. Sequenced: blood. All receptors derive from a man aged 50-59 years with Graves' hyperthyroidism.

This clonotype was picked up a small number of times. This chain joins TRBV14 and TRBJ1-5; 9 bases fit TRBD1. The CDR3 has 19 amino acids. J lost 1 base, V lost 0 bases, and 10 bases had no gene match. CDR1 SGHDN and CDR2 FVKESK come from the germline V gene. The CDR3 bases are TGTGCCAGCAGCCAAGATAGGCACAGGGGGCTTCGGAGCAATCAGCCCCAGCATTTT. Residues: CASSQDRHRGLRSNQPQHF.

At least ten counts were recorded for this clonotype. The chain employs TRBV7-8 and TRBJ1-1; 7 bases are shared with TRBD1. V dropped 2 bases and J dropped 3; count of bases not matched to a gene: 6. Germline CDR1 reads SGHVS; CDR2 reads FQNEAQ. This CDR3 is 15 amino acids long. CDR3 coding DNA: TGTGCCAGCAGCTTAATGACAGGGTATGACACTGAAGCTTTCTTT. This gives the protein CASSLMTGYDTEAFF.

This clonotype was recorded many times. V usage is TRBV3-1 and J usage is TRBJ2-3; 8 bases are a match to TRBD2. J gave up 6 bases and V 0 bases, and 20 bases lay outside the gene matches. The CDR3 consists of 20 residues. CDR1 is LGHDT and CDR2 is YNNKEL in the germline V gene (reference sequence). The DNA of the CDR3 is TGTGCCAGCAGCCAAGATCTGGGGCTAGCGGGTTCCCTCTCCGGGGATACGCAGTATTTT. Translated, it gives CASSQDLGLAGSLSGDTQYF.

This clonotype was seen ten or more times. The genes are TRBV6-1 and TRBJ2-2; 8 bases align to TRBD2. Germline CDR1 MNHNS, CDR2 SASEGT. This CDR3 is 15 amino acids long. The V gene end was trimmed by 8 bases and the J gene end by 7 bases; junction bases not matched to a gene: 12. CDR3 loop: CASQPLAGLDGELFF. The DNA of the CDR3 is TGTGCCAGCCAGCCGTTAGCGGGATTGGACGGGGAGCTGTTTTTT.

This clonotype has a count of ten or more. The rearrangement joins TRBV6-1 to TRBJ2-5, with D possibly being TRBD2 (5 bases). This CDR3 comprises 13 residues. V lost 5 bases and J lost 5, with 12 bases in between. The germline CDR1 and CDR2 sequences are MNHNS and SASEGT. The DNA for the CDR3 is TGTGCCAGCAGTCCCCCCGGACTCGAGACCCAGTACTTC. Translating gives CASSPPGLETQYF.